Described below is a single T cell receptor (beta chain) sequence and its context. TCRdb's copy holds only in-frame clones and misses some; the assay was immunoSEQ multiplex PCR. The data show just over 250,000 clones, approximately 88% seen once. The sample belongs to a study of blood T cell repertoires in COVID-19. The CDR3 consists of 14 residues. Germline V gene data show CDR1 as SGHNT and CDR2 as YYREEE (reference sequence). V shed 0 bases and J shed 3 bases, with 8 bases lying between them. The TCR sequence derives from a woman in her 70s with COVID-19, enrolled during active disease. This chain joins TRBV5-4 and TRBJ2-3; no clear D gene. Sequenced sample: peripheral blood. CDR3 loop: CASSLAYKTDTQYF. The CDR3 DNA is TGTGCCAGCAGCTTGGCCTATAAGACAGATACGCAGTATTTT.